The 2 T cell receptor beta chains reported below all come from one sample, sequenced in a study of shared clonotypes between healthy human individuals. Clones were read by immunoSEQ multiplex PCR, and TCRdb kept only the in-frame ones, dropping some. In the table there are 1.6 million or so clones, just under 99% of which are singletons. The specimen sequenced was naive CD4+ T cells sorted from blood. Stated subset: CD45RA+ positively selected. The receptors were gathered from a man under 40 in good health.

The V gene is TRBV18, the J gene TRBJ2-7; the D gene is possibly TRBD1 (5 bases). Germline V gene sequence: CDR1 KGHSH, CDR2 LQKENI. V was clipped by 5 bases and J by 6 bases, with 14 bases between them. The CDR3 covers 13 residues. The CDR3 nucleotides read TGTGCCAGCTCAGACAGCGTTTTCCTCGAGCAGTACTTC. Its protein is CASSDSVFLEQYF.

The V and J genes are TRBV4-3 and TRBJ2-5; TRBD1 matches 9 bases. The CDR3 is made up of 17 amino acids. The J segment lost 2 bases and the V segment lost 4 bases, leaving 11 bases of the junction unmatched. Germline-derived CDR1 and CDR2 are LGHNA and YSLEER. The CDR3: CASSPGQGKGVQETQYF. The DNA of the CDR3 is TGCGCCAGCAGCCCGGGACAGGGTAAAGGGGTTCAAGAGACCCAGTACTTC.